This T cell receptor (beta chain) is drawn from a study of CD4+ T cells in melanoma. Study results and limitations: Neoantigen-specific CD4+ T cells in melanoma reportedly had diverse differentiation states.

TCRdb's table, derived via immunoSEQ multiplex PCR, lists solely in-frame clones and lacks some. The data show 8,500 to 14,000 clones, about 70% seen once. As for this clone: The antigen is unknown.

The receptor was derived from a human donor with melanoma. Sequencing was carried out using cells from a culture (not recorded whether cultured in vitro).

CDR3 coding DNA: TGTGCCAGCAGCTTGGCCGTAGGGGACAGGGGCACAGATACGCAGTATTTT. It codes for CASSLAVGDRGTDTQYF. The chain is built from TRBV5-8 and TRBJ2-3; the match to TRBD1 covers 9 bases. The ends lost 0 bases at V and 1 base at J; junction bases unmatched: 6. Per germline, CDR1 SGHTS and CDR2 YDEGEE. This CDR3 comprises 17 residues.